This T cell receptor (beta chain) is from a study of T cell responses to AZD1222 COVID-19 vaccine. Study-level findings and limits: AZD1222 recipients seropositive at baseline numbered only six. Spike-specific TCR breadth and depth grew following two AZD1222 doses. Clonal diversity was possibly underestimated, and the donors were mostly white British, with more females.

V shed 3 bases and J shed 2 bases, with 8 bases lying between them. The CDR3 length is 14 residues. Looked up from germline, CDR1 is SGHTA and CDR2 is FQGNSA. On this clone itself: The antigen remains unidentified.

Repertoires were generated with immunoSEQ multiplex PCR, while TCRdb's copy carries only in-frame clones and drops some. This sample has around 100,000 clones, with about 87% found just once. V gene TRBV7-2 combines with J gene TRBJ1-3; D gene unclear. Sequenced here: peripheral blood, sampled on day 0 of MenACWY control vaccination. The source of this sequence is an adult in good health. CDR3 nucleotides: TGTGCCAGCAGCTTGGTAGGGACTGGAAACACCATATATTTT. Protein sequence: CASSLVGTGNTIYF. The full variable domain, its missing parts supplied by reference TRBV7-2 and TRBJ1-3, is GAGVSQSPSNKVTEKGKDVELRCDPISGHTALYWYRQSLGQGLEFLIYFQGNSAPDKSGLPSDRFSAERTGGSVSTLTIQRTQQEDSAVYLCASSLVGTGNTIYFGEGSWLTVV.